This TCR beta chain was sequenced for a study of blood T cell repertoires in COVID-19. Study details: Collection of acute and convalescent COVID-19 samples took place in the United States, Italy and Spain. Sources were T cells, B-cell-depleted T cells, or PBMCs; the material itself was cDNA or gDNA.

The CDR3 runs 16 residues. Germline V gene sequence: CDR1 SGHNT, CDR2 YYREEE (reference sequence). J gave up 0 bases and V 4 bases, and 6 bases lay outside the gene matches. As handled by the study authors: It was from reference gene primer amplification that nucleated cell counts were estimated. Clones were sequenced by immunoSEQ multiplex PCR, and TCRdb holds only the in-frame ones, with some missing. The V and J calls and clone size are taken from that table; D and trimming were inferred from the DNA. This table has roughly 120,000 clones, 80% to 90% appearing once. The rearrangement joins TRBV5-4 to TRBJ2-7; TRBD2 agrees at 11 bases. The material sequenced was peripheral blood. This TCR was sampled from a woman in her 50s with acute or convalescent COVID-19. The CDR3 loop is CASSTGLAGSSYEQYF. The DNA for the CDR3 is TGTGCCAGCAGCACTGGACTAGCGGGCTCCTCCTACGAGCAGTACTTC.